Listed below are T cell receptor beta chains from one sample, sequenced in a study of T-cell reconstitution after alpha-beta-depleted transplantation in children. MiXCR, applied by TCRdb to the PCR reads, yields one record per CDR3 protein. The top ten clones hold about 5% of a sample with 450,000 to 500,000 distinct CDR3 sequences, around 12% of them seen once. The input for sequencing was PBMCs from the stem cell graft donor, taken from the stem cell graft. Receptors were obtained from a human donor who donated a stem cell graft to a child with combined immunodeficiency. Each CDR3 is given without its conserved first and last residue. D genes are given only for firm matches.

j_call d_call v_call cdr3_aa
TRBJ2-3 - TRBV11-2 ASSNSRDPNRAQY
TRBJ2-2 - TRBV12-3/TRBV12-4 ASSLNLLGAGELF
TRBJ2-5 - TRBV7-9 ASSLIGGETQY
TRBJ2-5 - TRBV4-3 ASSQGFFGGKETQY
TRBJ2-2 TRBD2 TRBV4-3 ASSQTVSGTYTGELF
TRBJ2-1 TRBD1 TRBV28 ASSSGGWDRESDEQF
TRBJ1-2 - TRBV29-1 SVGHRAYNYGYT
TRBJ1-4 - TRBV25-1 ASSGLGNEKLF
TRBJ1-6 - TRBV12-3/TRBV12-4 ASSWATSPLH
TRBJ2-7 - TRBV12-3/TRBV12-4 ASSLDSYSYEQY
TRBJ2-1 TRBD2 TRBV27 ASNGGRAVNEQF
TRBJ2-6 TRBD1 TRBV10-3 AISTTGAGSGANVLT
TRBJ2-1 - TRBV6-1 ASSEARQSRNEQF
TRBJ2-6 TRBD1 TRBV12-3/TRBV12-4 ASSPGGQGTPGANVLT
TRBJ2-1 - TRBV6-5 ASRAGRYNEQF
TRBJ2-3 - TRBV24-1 ATSDLDRITDTQY
TRBJ2-2 TRBD2 TRBV15 ATSPPGIAGWEEEIGELF
TRBJ2-1 - TRBV2 ASSRDSPWSNEQF
TRBJ2-2 TRBD2 TRBV7-7 ASSLKAGSGRADTGELF
TRBJ1-3 - TRBV6-5 ASSYLPQGGGNTIY
TRBJ1-5 TRBD1 TRBV24-1 ATSSRQGIQPQH
TRBJ1-5 - TRBV18 ASSPLEELNQPQH